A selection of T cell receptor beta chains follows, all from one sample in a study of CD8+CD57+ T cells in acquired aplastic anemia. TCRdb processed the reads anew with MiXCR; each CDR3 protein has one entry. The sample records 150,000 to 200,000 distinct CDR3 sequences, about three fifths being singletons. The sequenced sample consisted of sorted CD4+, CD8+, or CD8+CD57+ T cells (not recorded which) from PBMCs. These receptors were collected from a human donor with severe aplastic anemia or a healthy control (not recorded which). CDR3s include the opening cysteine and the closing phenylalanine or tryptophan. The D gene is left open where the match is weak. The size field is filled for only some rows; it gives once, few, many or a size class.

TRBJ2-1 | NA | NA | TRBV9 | TGTGCCAGCAGCGTAGGGGGGGTGACTAATGAGCAGTTCTTC | CASSVGGVTNEQFF
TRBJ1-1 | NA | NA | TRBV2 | TGTGCCAGCAGTGTGATCAGGAACACTGAAGCTTTCTTT | CASSVIRNTEAFF
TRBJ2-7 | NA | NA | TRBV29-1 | TGCAGCGTTACGGACAGTGTATCCTACGAGCAGTACTTC | CSVTDSVSYEQYF
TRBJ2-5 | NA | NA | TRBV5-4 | TGTGCCAGCAGCTTGAGCAGGGTTGGTGGGACCCAGTACTTC | CASSLSRVGGTQYF
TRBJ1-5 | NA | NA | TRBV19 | TGTGCCAGTCGAGCCCGCGGCAATCAGCCCCAGCATTTT | CASRARGNQPQHF
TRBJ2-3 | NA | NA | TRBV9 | TGTGCCAGCAGCGTATCTATAGACCATACGCAGTATTTT | CASSVSIDHTQYF
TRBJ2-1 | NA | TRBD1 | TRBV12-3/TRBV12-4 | TGTGCCAGCAACCCGGGACAGGGACGGGTTGAGCAGTTCTTC | CASNPGQGRVEQFF
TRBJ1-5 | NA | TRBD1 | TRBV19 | TGTGCCAGTAGTATTGGGACAGGTCAGCCCCAGCATTTT | CASSIGTGQPQHF
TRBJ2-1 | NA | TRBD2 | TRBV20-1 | TGCAGTGCCGCGGGACTAGCGGGAGGTAACAATGAGCAGTTCTTC | CSAAGLAGGNNEQFF
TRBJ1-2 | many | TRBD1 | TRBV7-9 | TGTGCCAGCAGCTACACCCGGGACAGGGACCCATATGGCTACACCTTC | CASSYTRDRDPYGYTF
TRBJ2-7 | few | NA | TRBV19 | TGTGCCAGTAACCCCTCCGGACGAAGAACGGCCTACGAGCAGTACTTC | CASNPSGRRTAYEQYF
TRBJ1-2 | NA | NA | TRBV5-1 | TGCGCCAGCAGCCCGACCCTTGGGAGCCCCAATGGCTACACCTTC | CASSPTLGSPNGYTF
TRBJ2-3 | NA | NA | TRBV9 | TGTGCCAGCAGCGCTGCCAACGGGGCTACGCAGTATTTT | CASSAANGATQYF
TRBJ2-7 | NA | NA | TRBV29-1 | TGCAGCGTTGCCCAGGGGCACTCCTACGAGCAGTACTTC | CSVAQGHSYEQYF
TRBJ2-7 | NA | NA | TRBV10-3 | TGTGCCATCAGGACCTCCTACGAGCAGTACTTC | CAIRTSYEQYF
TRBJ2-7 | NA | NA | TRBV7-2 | TGTGCCAGCAGCTTAGTAGGGTTAATTTACGAGCAGTACTTC | CASSLVGLIYEQYF
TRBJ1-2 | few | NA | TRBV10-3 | TGTGCCATCAGTGTGGAGGGGAACTATGGCTACACCTTC | CAISVEGNYGYTF
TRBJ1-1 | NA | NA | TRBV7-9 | TGTGCCAGCAGCTTAGAGATAGGGGAAGCTTTCTTT | CASSLEIGEAFF
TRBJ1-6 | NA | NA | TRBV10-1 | TGCGCCAGCAACAATGGCTATAATTCACCCCTCCACTTT | CASNNGYNSPLHF
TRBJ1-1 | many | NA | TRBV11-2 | TGTGCCAGCAGCCTCACAGTTTTGTCTAACACTGAAGCTTTCTTT | CASSLTVLSNTEAFF
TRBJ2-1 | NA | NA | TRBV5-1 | TGCGCCAGCAGCTTTCCCGACCCCGGGGTGCAGTTCTTC | CASSFPDPGVQFF
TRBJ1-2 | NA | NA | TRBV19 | TGTGCCAGTAGTATCAAGGGTCCGACCGGCTACACCTTC | CASSIKGPTGYTF
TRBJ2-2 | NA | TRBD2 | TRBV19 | TGTGCCAGTAGTACTAGCGGGATTACCGGGGAGCTGTTTTTT | CASSTSGITGELFF
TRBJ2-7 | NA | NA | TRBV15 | TGTGCCACCAGCAGAGGTCTCTCCTACGAGCAGTACTTC | CATSRGLSYEQYF
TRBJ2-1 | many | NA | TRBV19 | TGTGCCAGTAAGGGGTATGAGCAGTTCTTC | CASKGYEQFF
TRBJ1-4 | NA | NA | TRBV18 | TGTGCCAGCTCACCACCGAACAATTCCGGAAAACTGTTTTTT | CASSPPNNSGKLFF
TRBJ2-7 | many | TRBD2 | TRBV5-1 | TGCGCCAGCAGCTTGGGCGGGGGCTCCTACGAGCAGTACTTC | CASSLGGGSYEQYF
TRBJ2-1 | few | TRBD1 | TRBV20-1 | TGCAGTGCCACGGGACAGGGAAATGAGCAGTTCTTC | CSATGQGNEQFF
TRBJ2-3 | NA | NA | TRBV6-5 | TGTGCCAGCAGTAAAAAGAACCGGGACATAGGCACAGATACGCAGTATTTT | CASSKKNRDIGTDTQYF
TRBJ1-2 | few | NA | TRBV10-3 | TGTGCCATCAGTGTTCAGAATAGAGGCTATGGCTACACCTTC | CAISVQNRGYGYTF
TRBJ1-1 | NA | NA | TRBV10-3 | TGTGCCATCGGTGAGTCAAGGACGGCTGAAGCTTTCTTT | CAIGESRTAEAFF
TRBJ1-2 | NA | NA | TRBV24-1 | TGTGCCACCAGTGATGCAGGCCTCCGGGGAGGCTACACCTTC | CATSDAGLRGGYTF
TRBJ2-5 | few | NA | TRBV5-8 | TGTGCCAGCAGTTCTGACAGGAGCGCCCAAGAGACCCAGTACTTC | CASSSDRSAQETQYF
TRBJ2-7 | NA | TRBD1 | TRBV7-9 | TGTGCCAGCAGCTTCCGGACAGGGAACGAGCAGTACTTC | CASSFRTGNEQYF
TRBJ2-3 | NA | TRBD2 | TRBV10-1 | TGCGCCAGCAGTGAAATAGCGGGGGGGCTTGGTACGCAGTACTTT | CASSEIAGGLGTQYF
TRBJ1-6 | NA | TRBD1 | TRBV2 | TGTGCCAGCAGCCGACAGGGGTTTAATTCACCCCTCCACTTT | CASSRQGFNSPLHF
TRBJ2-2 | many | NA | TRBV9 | TGTGCCAGCAGCGACGTAGACGGCAACACCGGGGAGCTGTTTTTT | CASSDVDGNTGELFF
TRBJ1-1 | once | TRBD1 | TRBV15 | TGTGCCACCAGCAGAGACGGATGGGCAGGGGGGACCACTGAAGCTTTCTTT | CATSRDGWAGGTTEAFF
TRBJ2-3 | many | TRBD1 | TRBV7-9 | TGTGCCAGCAGCTGGCAGGGGGCAGCGGATACGCAGTATTTT | CASSWQGAADTQYF
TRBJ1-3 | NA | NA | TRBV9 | TGTGCCAGCAGCGTAACGGGGACTGGAAACACCATATATTTT | CASSVTGTGNTIYF
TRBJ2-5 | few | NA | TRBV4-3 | TGCGCCAGCAGCTTTTCCGGGACAGAGACCCAGTACTTC | CASSFSGTETQYF
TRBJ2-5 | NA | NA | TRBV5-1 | TGCGCCAGCAGCTTGAGGGGGTTAGGGGAGACCCAGTACTTC | CASSLRGLGETQYF
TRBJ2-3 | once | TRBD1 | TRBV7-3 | TGTGCCAGCAGCCCATACGGACAGGGTATAGATACGCAGTATTTT | CASSPYGQGIDTQYF
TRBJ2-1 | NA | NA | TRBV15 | TGTGCCACCAGCGGCGAACAGGCTCTTTCTTACAATGAGCAGTTCTTC | CATSGEQALSYNEQFF
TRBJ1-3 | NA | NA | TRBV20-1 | TGCAGTGCTAGAGCCTCTACGCCGGGGATGGACCTTTGGGGTGGAAACACCATATATTTT | CSARASTPGMDLWGGNTIYF
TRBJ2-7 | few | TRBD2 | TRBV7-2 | TGTGCCAGCAGCTTAGTTCCTAGCGGGAATTACGAGCAGTACTTC | CASSLVPSGNYEQYF
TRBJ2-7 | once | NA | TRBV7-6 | TGTGCCAGCAGCTTAGGGAGTCCCTACGAGCAGTACTTC | CASSLGSPYEQYF
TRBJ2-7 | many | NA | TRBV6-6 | TGTGCCAGCAGTTACGGGGAAACCTACGAGCAGTACTTC | CASSYGETYEQYF
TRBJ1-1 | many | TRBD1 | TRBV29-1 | TGCAGCGCTGGACAGGAGCACACTGAAGCTTTCTTT | CSAGQEHTEAFF
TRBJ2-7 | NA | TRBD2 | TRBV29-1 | TGCAGCGTCCTAACCCACGGGGGGGAGACCTACGAGCAGTACTTC | CSVLTHGGETYEQYF
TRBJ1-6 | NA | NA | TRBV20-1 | TGCAGTGCTAGAGACTCGGGACGGTATAATTCACCCCTCCACTTT | CSARDSGRYNSPLHF
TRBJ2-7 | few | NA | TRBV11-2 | TGTGCCAGCAGCGCGACAGGACCCCCTACTCAGTACTTC | CASSATGPPTQYF
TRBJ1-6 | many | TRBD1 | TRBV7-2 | TGTGCCAGCAGCTTAAGGGGGCATTATTCACCCCTCCACTTT | CASSLRGHYSPLHF
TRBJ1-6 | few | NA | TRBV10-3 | TGTGCCATCAGTGGCAGGGGAAGCGGAGATTCACCCCTCCACTTT | CAISGRGSGDSPLHF
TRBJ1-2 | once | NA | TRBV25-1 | TGTGCCAGCAGTGCTTCTTCCCACGGCGGCTACACCTTC | CASSASSHGGYTF
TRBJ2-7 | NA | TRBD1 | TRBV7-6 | TGTGCCAGCAGCTCGAACCAGCCCGGGACAGGGGCCGAGCAGTACTTC | CASSSNQPGTGAEQYF
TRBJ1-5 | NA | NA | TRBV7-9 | TGTGCCGGCAGCTTAGATTACAATCAGCCCCAGCATTTT | CAGSLDYNQPQHF
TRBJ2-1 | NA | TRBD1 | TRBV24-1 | TGTGCCACCAGTGATTCGACGAAGGGGGCACTTGAGGAGCAGTTCTTC | CATSDSTKGALEEQFF
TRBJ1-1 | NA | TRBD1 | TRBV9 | TGTGCCAGCAACAGGGGAGCTGGGAAAACTGAAGCTTTCTTT | CASNRGAGKTEAFF